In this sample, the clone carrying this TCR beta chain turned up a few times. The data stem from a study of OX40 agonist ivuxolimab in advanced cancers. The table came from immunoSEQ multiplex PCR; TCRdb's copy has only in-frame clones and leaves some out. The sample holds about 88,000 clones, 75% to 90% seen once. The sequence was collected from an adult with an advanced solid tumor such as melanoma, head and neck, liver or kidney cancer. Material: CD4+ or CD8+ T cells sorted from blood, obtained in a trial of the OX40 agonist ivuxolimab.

Here the CDR3 DNA reads TGTGCCAGCAGCGGGACGGACACTGAAGCTTTCTTT. This gives the protein CASSGTDTEAFF. This chain connects TRBV7-9 to TRBJ1-1; tentatively, D is TRBD1 (5 bases). Trimming removed 5 bases at V and 3 bases at J, with 7 bases between. Germline V lookup: CDR1 SEHNR, CDR2 FQNEAQ (reference sequence). CDR3 length: 12 residues.